What follows are 4 T cell receptor beta chains derived from one specimen sequenced in a study of T cells after yellow fever vaccination. TCRdb re-derived calls from the 5' RACE reads in MiXCR, one entry per CDR3 protein. Here the sample spans around 250,000 distinct CDR3 sequences, about 7% being singletons. Sequencing used CD4+ T cells sorted from PBMCs, obtained 15 days after the yellow fever booster vaccination. The receptor set was obtained from a man younger than 45 who received the YFV17D yellow fever vaccine.

This clonotype has more than one count but fewer than ten. The chain uses TRBV6-1 and TRBJ2-2; 10 nucleotides agree with TRBD2. The CDR3 spans 15 residues. Germline loops: CDR1 MNHNS, CDR2 SASEGT. With V trimmed by 9 bases and J by 4 bases, 8 bases remained unmatched. CDR3 amino acids: CARAPSGSFTGELFF. The CDR3, as DNA: TGTGCCAGGGCTCCTAGCGGGAGTTTCACCGGGGAGCTGTTTTTT.

This clonotype was recorded many times. This chain joins TRBV7-2 and TRBJ1-3; 8 nucleotides match TRBD1. V lost 3 bases to trimming and J lost 9 bases; unmatched junction nucleotides: 16. CDR1 is SGHTA and CDR2 is FQGNSA in the germline V gene. The CDR3 loop spans 17 amino acids. The CDR3 region has the DNA TGTGCCAGCAGCTTCCCCGACCACGGACAGGGAATCAGCACCATATATTTT. Its protein is CASSFPDHGQGISTIYF.

The table lists this clonotype with a few counts. V and J are TRBV4-1 and TRBJ1-3; the D is unclear. V was clipped by 1 base and J by 1 base, with 8 bases between them. This CDR3 has 15 residues. Germline values: CDR1 MGHRA, CDR2 YSYEKL. The CDR3 protein is CASSQAHRSGNTIYF. The CDR3 DNA sequence: TGCGCCAGCAGCCAAGCCCACAGATCTGGAAACACCATATATTTT.

This clonotype was found many times. J is TRBJ2-7 and V is TRBV10-2; the D is unclear. CDR1 is WSHSY and CDR2 is SAAADI in the germline V gene. The CDR3 loop spans 15 amino acids. V lost 0 bases, J lost 4 bases, and 13 bases lay in between. The CDR3 DNA follows: TGCGCCAGCAGTGAGTCTATTGGGAAGGGTTACGAGCAGTACTTC. It specifies CASSESIGKGYEQYF.